A few counts support the clone carrying this TCR beta chain. The entry originates in a study of blood T cell repertoires in COVID-19. At the level of the study: T cells, B-cell-depleted T cells, or PBMCs supplied cDNA or gDNA.

As handled by the study authors: Researchers report that nucleated cell counts were estimated from reference gene primer amplification. Profiling relied on immunoSEQ multiplex PCR, and the TCRdb table lists in-frame clones only, not all of them. The DNA was the basis for D and trimming; V, J and clone size are from that table. This table holds some 200,000 clones, 70% to 90% found once. The CDR3 contains 16 residues. With 4 bases clipped from V and 3 bases from J, the junction kept 3 bases outside the gene matches. Germline loops: CDR1 SGHRS, CDR2 YFSETQ. This clonotype was sampled from a woman aged 40 to 49 with acute COVID-19. Material: PBMCs or T cells enriched from blood (not recorded which). V gene TRBV5-1 combines with J gene TRBJ2-3; TRBD2 agrees at 15 bases. The CDR3 DNA is TGCGCCAGCAGCCCGGGACTAGCGGGGGGTACAGATACGCAGTATTTT. It encodes CASSPGLAGGTDTQYF.